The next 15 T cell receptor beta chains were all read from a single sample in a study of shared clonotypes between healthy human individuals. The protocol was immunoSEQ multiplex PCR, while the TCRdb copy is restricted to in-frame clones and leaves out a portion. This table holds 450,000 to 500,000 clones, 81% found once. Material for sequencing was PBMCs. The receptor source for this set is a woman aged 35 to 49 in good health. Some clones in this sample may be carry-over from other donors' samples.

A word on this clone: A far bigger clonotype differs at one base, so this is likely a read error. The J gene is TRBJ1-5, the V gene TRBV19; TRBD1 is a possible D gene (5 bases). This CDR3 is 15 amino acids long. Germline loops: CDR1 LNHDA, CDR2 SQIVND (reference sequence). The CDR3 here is CASSVSGFSNQLQHF. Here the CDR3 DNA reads TGTGCCAGTAGTGTCTCAGGGTTTAGCAATCAGCTCCAGCATTTT.

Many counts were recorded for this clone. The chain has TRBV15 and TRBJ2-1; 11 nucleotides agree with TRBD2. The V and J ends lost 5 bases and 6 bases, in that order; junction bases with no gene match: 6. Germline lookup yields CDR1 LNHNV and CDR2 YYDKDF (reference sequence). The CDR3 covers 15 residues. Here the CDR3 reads CATSQLAGVGNEQFF. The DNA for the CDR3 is TGTGCCACCAGCCAACTAGCGGGAGTCGGCAATGAGCAGTTCTTC.

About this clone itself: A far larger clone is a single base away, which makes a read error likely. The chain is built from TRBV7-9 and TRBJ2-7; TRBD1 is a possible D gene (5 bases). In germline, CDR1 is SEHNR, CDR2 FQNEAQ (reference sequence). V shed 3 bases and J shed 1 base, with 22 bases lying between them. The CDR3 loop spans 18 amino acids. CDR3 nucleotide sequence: TGTGCCAGCAGCTTGGCGTCAGGGCAGGATGCCAAGTCCTACGAGCAGTACTTC. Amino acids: CASSLASGQDAKSYEQYF.

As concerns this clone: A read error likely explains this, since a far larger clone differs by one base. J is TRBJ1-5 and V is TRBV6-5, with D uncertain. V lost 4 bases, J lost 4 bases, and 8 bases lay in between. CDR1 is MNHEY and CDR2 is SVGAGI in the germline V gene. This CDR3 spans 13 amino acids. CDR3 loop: CASSWRANQPQHF. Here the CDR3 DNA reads TGTGCCAGCAGTTGGAGGGCTAATCAGCCCCAGCATTTT.

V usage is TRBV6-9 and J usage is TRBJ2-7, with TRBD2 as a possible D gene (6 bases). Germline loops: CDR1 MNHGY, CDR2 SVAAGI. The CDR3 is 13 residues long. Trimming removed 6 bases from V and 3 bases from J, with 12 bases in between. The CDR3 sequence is CASSLVGGYEQYF. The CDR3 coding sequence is TGTGCCAGCAGCCTTGTGGGGGGCTACGAGCAGTACTTC.

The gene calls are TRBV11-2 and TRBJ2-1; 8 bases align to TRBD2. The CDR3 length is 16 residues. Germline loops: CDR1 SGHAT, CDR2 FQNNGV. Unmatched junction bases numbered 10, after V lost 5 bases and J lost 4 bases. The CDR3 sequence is CASSRTPGLVYNEQFF. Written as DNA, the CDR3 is TGTGCCAGCAGCCGTACACCGGGACTAGTTTACAATGAGCAGTTCTTC.

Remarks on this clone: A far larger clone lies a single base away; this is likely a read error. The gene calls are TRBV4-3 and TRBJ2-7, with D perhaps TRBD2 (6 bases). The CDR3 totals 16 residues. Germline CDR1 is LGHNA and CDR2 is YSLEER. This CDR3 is CASSQGLSGLRAEQHF. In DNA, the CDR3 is TGCGCCAGCAGCCAGGGATTATCGGGACTCCGGGCCGAGCAGCACTTC.

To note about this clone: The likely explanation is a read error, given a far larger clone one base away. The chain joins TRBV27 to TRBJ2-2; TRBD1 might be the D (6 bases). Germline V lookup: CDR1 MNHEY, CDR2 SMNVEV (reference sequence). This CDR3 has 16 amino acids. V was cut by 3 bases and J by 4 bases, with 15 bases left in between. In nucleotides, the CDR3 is TGTGCCAGCAGTTTCGACAGGAACGCGAGCACCGGGGAGCTGTTTTTT. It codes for CASSFDRNASTGELFF.

CDR3 DNA sequence: TGTGCCGCGGGACAACTGAACACCGGGGAGCTGTTTTTT. Translation gives CAAGQLNTGELFF. The chain is built from TRBV28 and TRBJ2-2; the D gene could be TRBD1 or TRBD2 (6 bases each). Germline V gene data show CDR1 as MDHEN and CDR2 as SYDVKM. The CDR3 is 13 residues long. V shed 11 bases and J shed 1 base, with 11 bases lying between them.

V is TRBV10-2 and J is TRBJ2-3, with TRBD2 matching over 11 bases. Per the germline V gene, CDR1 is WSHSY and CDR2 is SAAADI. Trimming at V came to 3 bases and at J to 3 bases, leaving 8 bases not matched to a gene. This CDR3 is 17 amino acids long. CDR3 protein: CASSDRSSGRITDTQYF. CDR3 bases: TGCGCCAGCAGTGACCGCTCTAGCGGGAGGATAACAGATACGCAGTATTTT.

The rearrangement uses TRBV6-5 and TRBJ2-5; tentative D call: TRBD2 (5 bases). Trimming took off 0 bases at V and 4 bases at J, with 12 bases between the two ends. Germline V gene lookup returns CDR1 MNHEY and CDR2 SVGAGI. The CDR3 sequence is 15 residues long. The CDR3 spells CASSYSAELGETQYF. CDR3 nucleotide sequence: TGTGCCAGCAGTTACTCAGCGGAGCTAGGAGAGACCCAGTACTTC.

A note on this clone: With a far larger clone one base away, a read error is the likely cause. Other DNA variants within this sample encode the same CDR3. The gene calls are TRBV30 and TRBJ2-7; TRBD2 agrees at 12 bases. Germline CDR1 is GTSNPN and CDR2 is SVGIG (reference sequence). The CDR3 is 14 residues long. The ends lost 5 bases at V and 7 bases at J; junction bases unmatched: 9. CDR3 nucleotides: TGTGCCTGGTCATCTGGTCTAGCGGGAGGGGAGCAGTACTTC. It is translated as CAWSSGLAGGEQYF.

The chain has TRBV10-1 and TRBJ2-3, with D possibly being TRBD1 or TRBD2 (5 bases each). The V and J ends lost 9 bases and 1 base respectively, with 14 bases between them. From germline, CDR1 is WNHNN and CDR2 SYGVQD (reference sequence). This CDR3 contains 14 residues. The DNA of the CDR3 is TGCGCCAGAGACCGGGACCGAGGCACAGATACGCAGTATTTT. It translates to CARDRDRGTDTQYF.

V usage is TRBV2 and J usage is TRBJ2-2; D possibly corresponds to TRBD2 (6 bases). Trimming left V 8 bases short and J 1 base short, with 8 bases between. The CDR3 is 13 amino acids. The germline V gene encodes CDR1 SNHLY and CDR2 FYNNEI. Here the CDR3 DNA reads TGTGCCAGCGGGCGGGAGAACACCGGGGAGCTGTTTTTT. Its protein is CASGRENTGELFF.

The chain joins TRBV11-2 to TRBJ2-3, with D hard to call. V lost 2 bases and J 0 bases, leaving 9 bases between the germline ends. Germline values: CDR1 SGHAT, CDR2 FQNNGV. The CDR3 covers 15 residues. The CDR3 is CASSLLRASTDTQYF. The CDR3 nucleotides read TGTGCCAGCAGCTTACTGCGCGCTAGCACAGATACGCAGTATTTT.